A selection of T cell receptor beta chains follows, all from one sample in a study of T cells after yellow fever vaccination. TCRdb itself ran the 5' RACE reads through MiXCR, one entry per CDR3 protein. The sample contains just under 600,000 distinct CDR3 sequences, approximately 12% of which appear only once. The input for sequencing was PBMCs, taken on the day of the yellow fever booster vaccination. These receptor sequences come from a man aged 25 to 40 who received the YFV17D yellow fever vaccine. Both conserved end residues are part of each CDR3.

j_gene,v_gene,CDR3aa
TRBJ2-1,TRBV7-9,CASSLELDEQFF
TRBJ2-7,TRBV3-1,CASSQGQMSYEQYF
TRBJ2-1,TRBV7-8,CASSVTSGHLYNEQFF
TRBJ2-1,TRBV12-3/TRBV12-4,CASTLEGGTYNEQFF
TRBJ1-1,TRBV6-5,CASSYLADKNTEAFF
TRBJ2-5,TRBV4-3,CASSQDPRAGVTQYF
TRBJ2-7,TRBV4-3,CASSQEDRTGPYEQYF
TRBJ1-1,TRBV9,CASSVKPGRENTEAFF
TRBJ1-5,TRBV27,CASSFQSGPQGQHF
TRBJ1-1,TRBV28,CASSHQRRTEAFF
TRBJ1-2,TRBV19,CASSISQGSNGYTF
TRBJ2-7,TRBV7-8,CASSPKGVLYEQYF
TRBJ2-5,TRBV18,CASSTIQETQYF
TRBJ2-1,TRBV19,CASSIDTRQNKQFF
TRBJ2-5,TRBV7-6,CASSPPGPFETQYF
TRBJ2-1,TRBV7-2,CASSPSIAGGVYEQFF
TRBJ2-5,TRBV15,CATSDKTSGRLGAQYF
TRBJ2-7,TRBV29-1,CSVEETKESYEQYF
TRBJ1-2,TRBV20-1,CSTTGGVYGYTF
TRBJ2-5,TRBV5-1,CASSLVSSGTETQYF
TRBJ1-4,TRBV7-9,CASSSPAGLFF
TRBJ1-6,TRBV20-1,CSAGPQNSPLHF
TRBJ2-3,TRBV5-1,CASSLQKGFDTQYF
TRBJ1-6,TRBV7-9,CASSLASGNSPLHF
TRBJ2-3,TRBV7-2,CASSHSGRGTDTQYF
TRBJ2-2,TRBV27,CASSTTPWDPNTGELFF
TRBJ2-7,TRBV19,CASSSPTGVTYEQYF
TRBJ2-7,TRBV28,CASRSRDRQQYF
TRBJ1-1,TRBV7-2,CASSSPGRGPYTEAFF